Sequencing of this T cell receptor beta chain was carried out in a study of shared clonotypes between healthy human individuals. Study-level background: Donors had three CD4 naive, three CD4 memory, two CD8 naive and one CD8 memory plate apiece.

CDR3 length equals 13 residues. V was cut by 4 bases and J by 3 bases, with 11 bases left in between. Germline CDR1 and CDR2: SGDLS and YYNGEE. Combination of CD45RO+ cells with CCR7-negative CD45RA+ TemRA cells was used for CD8 memory. As for this clone: Its antigen is still unknown.

Every subset's genomic DNA went evenly onto several immunoSEQ plates. Some clones are missing from TCRdb's copy, which holds only in-frame ones; the method was immunoSEQ multiplex PCR. The sample lists 550,000 to 800,000 clones, 90% occurring once. Overall study results and limits: Even with large depth, rarefaction showed that sorted-subset sequencing was incomplete.

Sequencing was performed on memory CD8+ T cells from PBMCs. Documented subset: CD45RO+ cells pooled with CCR7-negative TemRA cells. The chain carries TRBV9 and TRBJ2-7; D gene unclear. This sequence originates from a man aged 18 to 30 in good health. Some clones in this sample may be carry-over from other donors' samples. CDR3 DNA sequence: TGTGCCAGCAGCTTGGGGTCTGGCTACGAGCAGTACTTC. Its translation is CASSLGSGYEQYF.